This is a list of T cell receptor beta chains from one sample in a study of T cell repertoires in cytomegalovirus infection. These receptors have no known antigen. TCRdb recomputed calls from the reads with MiXCR, one row per CDR3 protein. The sample has around 110,000 distinct CDR3 sequences; 10% are singletons. Sequences were obtained from PBMCs, sequenced either directly or after in vitro stimulation (not recorded which). These receptors were obtained from a human donor in good health (CMV status not recorded). Some clones in this sample may be carry-over from other donors' samples. Each CDR3 is given with its conserved first and last residue. Fields, in order: V gene, clone size, D gene, J gene, CDR3 protein, CDR3 DNA. A D gene is named only where the DNA matches it firmly. Size values are once, few and many counts, or a class for expanded clones, and some rows have none.

TRBV7-2	many	TRBD2	TRBJ2-3	CASSLRGVLSGALPGADTQYF	TGTGCCAGCAGCTTAAGGGGGGTTCTTAGCGGGGCCCTCCCTGGCGCAGATACGCAGTATTTT
TRBV9	once	TRBD1	TRBJ2-6	CASSAWDRVISGANVLTF	TGTGCCAGCAGCGCGTGGGACAGGGTGATCTCTGGGGCCAACGTCCTGACTTTC
TRBV24-1	many	TRBD2	TRBJ2-5	CATSDLEPGLAGQETQYF	TGTGCCACCAGTGATTTGGAGCCGGGACTAGCGGGTCAAGAGACCCAGTACTTC
TRBV12-3/TRBV12-4	many	.	TRBJ2-5	CASSFQGARGETQYF	TGTGCCAGCAGTTTCCAGGGCGCAAGGGGTGAGACCCAGTACTTC
TRBV12-3/TRBV12-4	many	TRBD1	TRBJ1-1	CASSLGQGGPAFF	TGTGCCAGCAGTTTGGGACAGGGTGGTCCAGCTTTCTTT
TRBV7-2	.	.	TRBJ1-2	CASSLRVGRAYGYTF	TGTGCCAGCAGCTTAAGAGTGGGGAGGGCCTATGGCTACACCTTC
TRBV7-2	many	.	TRBJ1-2	CASSLINYGYTF	TGTGCCAGCAGCCTGATTAACTATGGCTACACCTTC
TRBV11-2	many	.	TRBJ1-1	CASSFNGGYMNTEAFF	TGTGCCAGCAGCTTTAACGGCGGATACATGAACACTGAAGCTTTCTTT
TRBV27	many	.	TRBJ2-7	CASSQLSPSSYEQYF	TGTGCCAGCAGCCAACTATCTCCGAGCTCCTACGAGCAGTACTTC
TRBV12-3/TRBV12-4	many	TRBD1	TRBJ1-2	CASSLAGQVNYGYTF	TGTGCCAGCAGTTTAGCGGGACAGGTGAACTATGGCTACACCTTC
TRBV7-3	many	TRBD2	TRBJ2-1	CASSYSSGSSYNEQFF	TGTGCCAGCAGCTACTCTAGCGGGAGCTCCTACAATGAGCAGTTCTTC
TRBV15	few	.	TRBJ1-4	CATSRGSEKLFF	TGTGCCACCAGCAGAGGGTCGGAAAAACTGTTTTTT
TRBV2	many	.	TRBJ2-1	CASSGGSYNEQFF	TGTGCCAGCAGTGGTGGCTCCTACAATGAGCAGTTCTTC
TRBV27	.	.	TRBJ2-1	CASSGWTHVNEQFF	TGTGCCAGCAGTGGATGGACCCACGTGAATGAGCAGTTCTTC
TRBV2	many	.	TRBJ2-3	CASSVEAGTDTQYF	TGTGCCAGCAGTGTGGAAGCGGGCACAGATACGCAGTATTTT
TRBV28	.	.	TRBJ2-2	CASSLGQGFPGELFF	TGTGCCAGCAGTTTGGGGCAGGGCTTCCCCGGGGAGCTGTTTTTT
TRBV7-8	.	.	TRBJ2-3	CASGGRTPPDTQYF	TGTGCCAGCGGCGGCAGGACCCCACCAGATACGCAGTATTTT
TRBV20-1	few	.	TRBJ2-3	CSASTAGDTQYF	TGCAGTGCTAGCACTGCCGGCGATACGCAGTATTTT
TRBV7-2	many	TRBD1	TRBJ2-3	CASSFGQGGTDTQYF	TGTGCCAGCAGCTTCGGACAGGGCGGCACAGATACGCAGTATTTT
TRBV7-2	many	.	TRBJ2-1	CASRLGWSNNEQFF	TGTGCCAGCAGGCTGGGTTGGTCAAACAATGAGCAGTTCTTC
TRBV18	few	.	TRBJ2-1	CASSPYPSVNEQFF	TGTGCCAGCTCACCATACCCTAGTGTCAATGAGCAGTTCTTC
TRBV20-1	.	.	TRBJ2-3	CSASSYGSGTDTQYF	TGCAGTGCTTCGAGCTACGGGAGCGGCACAGATACGCAGTATTTT
TRBV10-3	many	TRBD1	TRBJ2-5	CAISHAGTGSPHQETQYF	TGTGCCATCAGCCACGCCGGGACAGGGAGCCCCCACCAAGAGACCCAGTACTTC
TRBV19	.	.	TRBJ1-5	CASSYLGGNQPQHF	TGTGCCAGTAGTTATTTGGGGGGAAATCAGCCCCAGCATTTT
TRBV28	.	.	TRBJ1-1	CATEPTWLNTEAFF	TGTGCCACCGAACCCACATGGCTGAACACTGAAGCTTTCTTT
TRBV30	many	.	TRBJ1-2	CACSAGVVDYTF	TGTGCCTGCAGTGCCGGCGTGGTCGACTACACCTTC
TRBV5-3	.	TRBD2	TRBJ2-2	CASSGGLAGITGELFF	TGTGCCAGCAGCGGGGGACTAGCGGGAATCACCGGGGAGCTGTTTTTT
TRBV4-1	many	TRBD2	TRBJ2-1	CASSRRLAAAYNEQFF	TGCGCCAGCAGCCGCCGGCTAGCGGCTGCCTACAATGAGCAGTTCTTC
TRBV4-1	.	.	TRBJ2-7	CASSQGGSSYEQYF	TGCGCCAGCAGCCAAGGGGGCAGCTCCTACGAGCAGTACTTC
TRBV12-5	few	TRBD2	TRBJ2-1	CASSGGGGGAYNEQFF	TGTGCTAGTTCGGGGGGAGGCGGGGGTGCCTACAATGAGCAGTTCTTC
TRBV7-2	.	.	TRBJ1-1	CASSLAWQSTEAFF	TGTGCCAGCAGCTTAGCATGGCAGAGCACTGAAGCTTTCTTT
TRBV7-9	many	.	TRBJ2-1	CASSSTDRLSYNEQFF	TGTGCCAGCAGCTCCACCGACAGGCTGTCCTACAATGAGCAGTTCTTC
TRBV12-3/TRBV12-4	.	TRBD2	TRBJ2-1	CASVRTSGNHEQFF	TGTGCCAGCGTCAGGACTAGCGGGAACCATGAGCAGTTCTTC
TRBV7-8	many	TRBD2	TRBJ2-7	CATRTSGIYEQYF	TGTGCCACCCGGACTAGCGGAATCTACGAGCAGTACTTC
TRBV6-6	many	TRBD2	TRBJ2-7	CASRETSGRYEQYF	TGTGCCAGCAGAGAGACTAGCGGGAGGTACGAGCAGTACTTC
TRBV19	.	.	TRBJ2-5	CASSPGDFQETQYF	TGTGCCAGTTCCCCCGGGGATTTCCAAGAGACCCAGTACTTC
TRBV7-2	many	.	TRBJ1-4	CASSSTLLATNEKLFF	TGTGCCAGCAGCTCAACCTTGCTTGCAACTAATGAAAAACTGTTTTTT
TRBV5-5	few	.	TRBJ2-3	CASSTGRETGDTQYF	TGTGCCAGCAGCACTGGGAGGGAAACAGGGGATACGCAGTATTTT